Shown below are 3 T cell receptor beta chains from a single sample sequenced in a study of shared clonotypes between healthy human individuals. Clones were read by immunoSEQ multiplex PCR, and TCRdb kept only the in-frame ones, dropping some. The sample contains 2 million to 3 million clones, approximately 90% of which appear only once. Sequences were obtained from naive CD4+ T cells sorted from blood. The subset: CD45RA+ positively selected. The receptors derive from a man younger than 35 in good health.

This chain joins TRBV5-6 and TRBJ2-7; 8 bases fit TRBD1. Germline values: CDR1 SGHDT, CDR2 YYEEEE. With V trimmed by 4 bases and J by 6 bases, 18 bases remained unmatched. This CDR3 region has 17 residues. The CDR3 sequence: CASSLSNPGQVNGEQYF. CDR3 nucleotide sequence: TGTGCCAGCAGCCTATCGAATCCGGGACAGGTTAACGGCGAGCAGTACTTC. Full variable domain (remainder filled in from reference TRBV5-6 and TRBJ2-7): DAGVTQSPTHLIKTRGQQVTLRCSPKSGHDTVSWYQQALGQGPQFIFQYYEEEERQRGNFPDRFSGHQFPNYSSELNVNALLLGDSALYLCASSLSNPGQVNGEQYFGPGTRLTVT.

The chain carries TRBV6-6 and TRBJ2-2, with TRBD2 identical over 7 bases. The CDR3 has 15 residues. Germline V gives CDR1 MNHNY, CDR2 SVGAGI (reference sequence). V was clipped by 7 bases and J by 4 bases; unmatched bases: 9. This chain's CDR3 is CASTHGGSGTGELFF. CDR3 DNA: TGTGCCAGCACCCACGGGGGGTCGGGCACCGGGGAGCTGTTTTTT.

As for this clone: Other DNA sequences of this sample code for an identical CDR3. J is TRBJ2-7 and V is TRBV18, with 7 bases that match TRBD2. This CDR3 is built from 14 residues. V lost 3 bases and J lost 1; bases outside the gene matches: 3. Per germline, CDR1 KGHSH and CDR2 LQKENI. For the CDR3, the DNA is TGTGCCAGCTCACCGCAGGGAGGGTCCTACGAGCAGTACTTC. Encoded protein: CASSPQGGSYEQYF.